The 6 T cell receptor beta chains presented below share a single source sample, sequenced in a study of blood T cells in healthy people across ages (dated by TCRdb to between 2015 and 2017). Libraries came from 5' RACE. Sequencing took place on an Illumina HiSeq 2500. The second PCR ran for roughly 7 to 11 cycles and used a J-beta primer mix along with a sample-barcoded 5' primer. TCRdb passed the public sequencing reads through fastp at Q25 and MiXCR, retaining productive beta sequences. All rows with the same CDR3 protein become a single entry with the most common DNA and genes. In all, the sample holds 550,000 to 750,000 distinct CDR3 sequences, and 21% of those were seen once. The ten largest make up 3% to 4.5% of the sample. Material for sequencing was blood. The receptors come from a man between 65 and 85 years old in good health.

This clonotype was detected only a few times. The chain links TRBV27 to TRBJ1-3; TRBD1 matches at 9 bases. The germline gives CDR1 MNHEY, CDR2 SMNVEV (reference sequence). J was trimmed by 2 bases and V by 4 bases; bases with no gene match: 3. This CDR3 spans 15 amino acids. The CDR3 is CASSWGQGPGNTIYF. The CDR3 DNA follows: TGTGCCAGCAGTTGGGGACAGGGACCTGGAAACACCATATATTTT.

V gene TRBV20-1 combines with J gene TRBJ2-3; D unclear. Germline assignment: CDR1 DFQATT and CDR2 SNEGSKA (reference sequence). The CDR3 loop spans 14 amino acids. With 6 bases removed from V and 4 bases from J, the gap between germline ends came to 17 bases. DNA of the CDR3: TGCAGTGCCCTCAATGGGCTAGACGCAGATACGCAGTATTTT. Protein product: CSALNGLDADTQYF.

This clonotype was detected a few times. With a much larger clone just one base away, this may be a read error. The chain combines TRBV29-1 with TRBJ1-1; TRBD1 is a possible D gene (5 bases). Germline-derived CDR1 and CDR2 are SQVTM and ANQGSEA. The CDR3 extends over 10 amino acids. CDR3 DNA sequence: TGCGGCGTTGGCCGGGACGAAGCTTTCTTT. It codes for CGVGRDEAFF.

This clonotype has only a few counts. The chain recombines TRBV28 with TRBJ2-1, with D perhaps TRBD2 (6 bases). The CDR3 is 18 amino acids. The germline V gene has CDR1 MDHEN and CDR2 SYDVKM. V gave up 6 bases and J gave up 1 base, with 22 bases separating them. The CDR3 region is CASSLTPRRDSSYNEQFF. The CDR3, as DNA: TGTGCCAGCAGCTTAACTCCCCGCAGGGACTCTTCCTACAATGAGCAGTTCTTC. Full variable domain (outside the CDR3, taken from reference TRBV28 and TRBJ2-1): DVKVTQSSRYLVKRTGEKVFLECVQDMDHENMFWYRQDPGLGLRLIYFSYDVKMKEKGDIPEGYSVSREKKERFSLILESASTNQTSMYLCASSLTPRRDSSYNEQFFGPGTRLTVL.

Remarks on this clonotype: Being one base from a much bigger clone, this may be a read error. This chain's CDR3 is CASCGQNTEAFF. DNA of the CDR3: TGTGCCAGCTGCGGACAGAACACTGAAGCTTTCTTT. V usage is TRBV21-1 and J usage is TRBJ1-1; TRBD1 reflects the table's D call only, with no check against the DNA. TRBV21-1 is shown as a pseudogene. This CDR3 comprises 12 residues.

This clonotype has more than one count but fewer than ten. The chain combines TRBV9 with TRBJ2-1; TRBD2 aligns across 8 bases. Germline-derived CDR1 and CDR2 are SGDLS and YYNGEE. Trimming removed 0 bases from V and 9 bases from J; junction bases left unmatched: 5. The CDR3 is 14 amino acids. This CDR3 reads CASSVEGTRSEQFF. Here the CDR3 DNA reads TGTGCCAGCAGCGTAGAGGGGACTAGAAGTGAGCAGTTCTTC. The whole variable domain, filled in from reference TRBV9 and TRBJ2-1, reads DSGVTQTPKHLITATGQRVTLRCSPRSGDLSVYWYQQSLDQGLQFLIQYYNGEERAKGNILERFSAQQFPDLHSELNLSSLELGDSALYFCASSVEGTRSEQFFGPGTRLTVL.